This TCR beta chain was identified during a study of blood T cell repertoires in COVID-19. Overall study: PBMCs, B-cell-depleted T cells, or T cells were the source of the cDNA or gDNA that made up the material.

Sequencing used immunoSEQ multiplex PCR; TCRdb keeps in-frame clones, though not all of them. The repertoire includes about 430,000 clones, around 91% of them detected once, and 1% to 1.3% sits in the top ten. Participants were aged about 18 to 100 years from about two dozen US areas. Participant-given clinical history determined each cohort assignment. The CDR3 runs to 16 residues. V was pared by 4 bases and J by 0 bases, with 5 bases of the junction left unmatched. Germline lookup yields CDR1 MDHEN and CDR2 SYDVKM. This rearrangement joins TRBV28 to TRBJ2-1, with TRBD1 identical over 8 bases. This clonotype was obtained from a man in his thirties or forties who had recovered from COVID-19. The sequenced sample was PBMCs or T cells enriched from blood (not recorded which). CDR3 protein: CASSSPTGDSYNEQFF. The CDR3 DNA follows: TGTGCCAGCAGTTCCCCGACAGGGGACTCCTACAATGAGCAGTTCTTC.